This record covers a single TCR beta chain. This entry comes from a study of blood T cell repertoires in COVID-19. About the research overall: Sample material is recorded as cDNA or gDNA derived from T cells, B-cell-depleted T cells, or PBMCs.

The CDR3 has 14 amino acids. Germline CDR1 is SGHAT and CDR2 is FQDESV (reference sequence). V lost 3 bases and J 1 base, leaving 9 bases between the germline ends. Produced via immunoSEQ multiplex PCR; TCRdb's table is partial and in-frame only. Among 450,000 to 500,000 clones listed, 80% to 90% were seen once. The sequenced sample was peripheral blood. The chain recombines TRBV11-1 with TRBJ1-1; D perhaps matches TRBD1 (5 bases). The sequence came from a human donor in a cohort sampled during active COVID-19. In DNA form, the CDR3 reads TGTGCCAGCAGCTTGACAGCGTCGAACACTGAAGCTTTCTTT. This sequence encodes CASSLTASNTEAFF.